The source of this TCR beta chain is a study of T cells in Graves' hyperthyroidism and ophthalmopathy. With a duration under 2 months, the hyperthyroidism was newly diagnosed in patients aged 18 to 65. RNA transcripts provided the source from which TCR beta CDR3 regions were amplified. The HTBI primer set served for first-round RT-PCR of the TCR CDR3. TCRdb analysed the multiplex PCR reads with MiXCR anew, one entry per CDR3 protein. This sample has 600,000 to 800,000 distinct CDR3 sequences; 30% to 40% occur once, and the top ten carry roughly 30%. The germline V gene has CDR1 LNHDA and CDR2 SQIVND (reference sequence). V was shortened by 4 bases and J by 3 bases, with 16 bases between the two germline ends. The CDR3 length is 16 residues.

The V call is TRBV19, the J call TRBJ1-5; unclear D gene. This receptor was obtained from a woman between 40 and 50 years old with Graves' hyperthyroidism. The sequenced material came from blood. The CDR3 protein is CASSRRSILANQPQHF. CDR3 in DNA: TGTGCCAGTAGTAGAAGATCCATTCTAGCCAATCAGCCCCAGCATTTT.